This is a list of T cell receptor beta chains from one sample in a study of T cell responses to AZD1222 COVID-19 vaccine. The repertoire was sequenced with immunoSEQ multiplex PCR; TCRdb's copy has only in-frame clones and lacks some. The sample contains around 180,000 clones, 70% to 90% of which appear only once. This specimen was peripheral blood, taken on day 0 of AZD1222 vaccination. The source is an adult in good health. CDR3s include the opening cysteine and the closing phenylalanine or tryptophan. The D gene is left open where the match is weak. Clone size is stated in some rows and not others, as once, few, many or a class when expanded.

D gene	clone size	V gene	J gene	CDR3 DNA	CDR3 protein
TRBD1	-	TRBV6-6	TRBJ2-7	TGTGCCAGCAGGGGACAGGCCTACGAGCAGTACTTC	CASRGQAYEQYF
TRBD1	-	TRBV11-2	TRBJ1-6	TGTGCCAGCAGCTTAGGGACAGGGGTCGGGAATTCACCCCTCCACTTT	CASSLGTGVGNSPLHF
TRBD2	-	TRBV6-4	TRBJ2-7	TGTGCCAGCAGGCCGTCGCGGGGGGGCTCCTCCTACGAGCAGTACTTC	CASRPSRGGSSYEQYF
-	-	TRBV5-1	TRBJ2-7	TGCGCCAGCACCCCGGGTGTTGGCGAGCAGTACTTC	CASTPGVGEQYF
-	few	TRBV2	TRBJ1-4	TGTGCCAGCAGTGAGACAAAGAAACTGTTTTTT	CASSETKKLFF
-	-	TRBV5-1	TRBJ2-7	TGCGCCAGCAGCTTGGGAACGAGACTAGGCTACGAGCAGTACTTC	CASSLGTRLGYEQYF
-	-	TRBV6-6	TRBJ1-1	TGTGCCAGCAGGACCGGGGGTTTGAACACTGAAGCTTTCTTT	CASRTGGLNTEAFF
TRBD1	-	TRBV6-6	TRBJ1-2	TGTGCCAGCAGCCCGACATACGGGACAGAAAAATATGGCTACACCTTC	CASSPTYGTEKYGYTF
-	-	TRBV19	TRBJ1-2	TGTGCCAGTAGTATAGGGACAGCGTTCTATGGCTACACCTTC	CASSIGTAFYGYTF
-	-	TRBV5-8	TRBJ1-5	TGTGCCAGCAGCGTCCGGACAGCCGGGAATCAGCCCCAGCATTTT	CASSVRTAGNQPQHF
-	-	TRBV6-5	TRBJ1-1	TGTGCCAGCAGTTACTCGCCCGGGGCCGGCACTGAAGCTTTCTTT	CASSYSPGAGTEAFF
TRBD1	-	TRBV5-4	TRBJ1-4	TGTGCCAGCAGCGTGGGACAGGGTATCAGAGAAAAACTGTTTTTT	CASSVGQGIREKLFF
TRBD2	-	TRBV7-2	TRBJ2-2	TGTGCCAGCACTCGAGGGACTAGCGGGCTTCACACCGGGGAGCTGTTTTTT	CASTRGTSGLHTGELFF
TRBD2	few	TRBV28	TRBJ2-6	TGTGCCAGCAAGAGCGGGGATTACTCTGGGGCCAACGTCCTGACTTTC	CASKSGDYSGANVLTF
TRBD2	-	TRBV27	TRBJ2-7	TGTGCCAGCAGTCCTAGCGGGAGAGTGGACTACGAGCAGTACTTC	CASSPSGRVDYEQYF
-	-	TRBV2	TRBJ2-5	TGTGCCAGCAGTGGCTCGCGGGCCCAGTACTTC	CASSGSRAQYF
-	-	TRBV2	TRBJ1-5	TGTGCCAGCAGACGGGAGGGACGGAGTCAGCCCCAGCATTTT	CASRREGRSQPQHF
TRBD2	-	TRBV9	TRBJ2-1	TGTGCCAGCAGCCAAACCGGGACTAGCGGATATTACAATGAGCAGTTCTTC	CASSQTGTSGYYNEQFF
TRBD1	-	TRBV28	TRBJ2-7	TGTGCCAGCAGCCCCGGGACAGGGTCTCACGAGCAGTACTTC	CASSPGTGSHEQYF
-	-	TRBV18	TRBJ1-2	TGTGCCAGCTCACCACCGTGGTCGGGGACTAACTATGGCTACACCTTC	CASSPPWSGTNYGYTF
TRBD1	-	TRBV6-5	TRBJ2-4	TGTGCCAGCACCTGGGACAGGGCGAACATTCAGTACTTC	CASTWDRANIQYF
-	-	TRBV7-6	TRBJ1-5	TGTGCCAGCAGCCCAGGTCGCAATCAGCCCCAGCATTTT	CASSPGRNQPQHF
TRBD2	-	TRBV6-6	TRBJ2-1	TGTGCCAGCAGTTACGTTGGCGGGAGGTCCTACAATGAGCAGTTCTTC	CASSYVGGRSYNEQFF
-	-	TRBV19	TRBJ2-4	TGTGCCAGTAGTCCGAGGGGGAACTTGGACGGGGGCTTTACCAAAAACATTCAGTACTTC	CASSPRGNLDGGFTKNIQYF
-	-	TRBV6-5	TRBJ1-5	TGTGCCAGCAGTTACTTGAGGGTGACAGACAATCAGCCCCAGCATTTT	CASSYLRVTDNQPQHF
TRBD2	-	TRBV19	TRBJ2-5	TGTGCCAGTGCGGGAGGAGAGACCCAGTACTTC	CASAGGETQYF
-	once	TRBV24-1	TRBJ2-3	TGTGCCACCAGTCCCAGGGATACTAGCACAGATACGCAGTATTTT	CATSPRDTSTDTQYF
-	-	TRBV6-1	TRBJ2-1	TGTGCCAGCAGTGAACAGGAGGGGACAAATGAGCAGTTCTTC	CASSEQEGTNEQFF
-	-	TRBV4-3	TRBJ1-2	TGCGCCAGCAGCCAAGATCAGCAGGCTCAAGGCTACACCTTC	CASSQDQQAQGYTF
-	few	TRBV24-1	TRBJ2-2	TGTGCCACCCGGGAGTCAGGGAGGAACACCGGGGAGCTGTTTTTT	CATRESGRNTGELFF
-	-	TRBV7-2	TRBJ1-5	TGTGCCAGCAGCTCAGTTGGGGGAAATGCGAATCAGCCCCAGCATTTT	CASSSVGGNANQPQHF
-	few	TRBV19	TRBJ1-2	TGTGCCAGTACCCCCTACGAGGGTAGGAGCTATGGCTACACCTTC	CASTPYEGRSYGYTF
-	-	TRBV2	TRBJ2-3	TGTGCCAGCCAGCGTGGGCGGGATACGCAGTATTTT	CASQRGRDTQYF
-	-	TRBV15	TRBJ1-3	TGTGCCACCAGCAGAGTAAGGGGTGCTGGAAACACCATATATTTT	CATSRVRGAGNTIYF
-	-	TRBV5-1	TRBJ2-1	TGCGCCAGCAGAAATAGCGTATCCTCCTACAATGAGCAGTTCTTC	CASRNSVSSYNEQFF
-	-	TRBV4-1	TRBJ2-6	TGCGCCAGCAGTTCCTCTGGGGCCAACGTCCTGACTTTC	CASSSSGANVLTF
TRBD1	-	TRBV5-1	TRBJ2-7	TGCGCCAGCAGCTTGGTGGTAGGGGGCGGATCGTACGAGCAGTACTTC	CASSLVVGGGSYEQYF
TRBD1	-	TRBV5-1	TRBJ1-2	TGCGCCAGCAGCTTGGCGGACAGGGACCATGGCTACACCTTC	CASSLADRDHGYTF
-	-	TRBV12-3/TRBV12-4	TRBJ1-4	TGTGCCAGCAGTTTTACAGAGGGTGAAAAACTGTTTTTT	CASSFTEGEKLFF
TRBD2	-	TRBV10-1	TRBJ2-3	TGCGCCAGCAGTGATACTAGCGTGGATACGCAGTATTTT	CASSDTSVDTQYF
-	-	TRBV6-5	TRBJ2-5	TGTGCCAGCAGTTACTCGTTTGGATTTCAAGAGACCCAGTACTTC	CASSYSFGFQETQYF
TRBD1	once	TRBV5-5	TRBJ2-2	TGTGCCAGCAGGAACCGCGAGGGGACAGGGGGGACCGGGGAGCTGTTTTTT	CASRNREGTGGTGELFF
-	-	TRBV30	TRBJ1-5	TGTGCCTGGAGTGTACGGGAGGATCAGCCCCAGCATTTT	CAWSVREDQPQHF
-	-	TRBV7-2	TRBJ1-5	TGTGCCAGCAGCTTAGGTCCGGGACCCCCGCCCCAGCATTTT	CASSLGPGPPPQHF
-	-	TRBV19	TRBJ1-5	TGTGCCAGTAGTATCTCCCGCATGAATCAGCCCCAGCATTTT	CASSISRMNQPQHF
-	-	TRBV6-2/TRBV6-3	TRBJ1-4	TGTGCCAGCAGTTCTCCGGGGCAGGGGTATGAAAAACTGTTTTTT	CASSSPGQGYEKLFF
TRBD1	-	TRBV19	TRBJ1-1	TGTGCCAGTACCCTGGGGCAGGGGGCCCGAGCTGAAGCTTTCTTT	CASTLGQGARAEAFF
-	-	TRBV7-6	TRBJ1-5	TGTGCCAGCAGCCGGGCCCAGGGGAGTAATCAGCCCCAGCATTTT	CASSRAQGSNQPQHF
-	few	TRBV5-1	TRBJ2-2	TGCGCCAGCAGCCCAACCGACACCGGGGAGCTGTTTTTT	CASSPTDTGELFF
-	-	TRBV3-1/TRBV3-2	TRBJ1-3	TGTGCCAGCAGCCCAGGGACGGCCTCTGGAAACACCATATATTTT	CASSPGTASGNTIYF
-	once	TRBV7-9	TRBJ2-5	TGTGCCAGCAGCTTGTACAGCGGGCTCCAAGAGACCCAGTACTTC	CASSLYSGLQETQYF
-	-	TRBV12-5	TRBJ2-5	TGTGCTAGTGGTCAACAGGGCGGCGAGACCCAGTACTTC	CASGQQGGETQYF
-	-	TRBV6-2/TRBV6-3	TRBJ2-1	TGTGCCAGCAGCCTAATCTCCTACAATGAGCAGTTCTTC	CASSLISYNEQFF
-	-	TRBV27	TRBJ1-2	TGTGCCAGCAGTTTCGACCTCTATGGCTACACCTTC	CASSFDLYGYTF
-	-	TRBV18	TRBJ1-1	TGTGCCAGCTCACCTAAACGGGCCCTCATGAACACTGAAGCTTTCTTT	CASSPKRALMNTEAFF
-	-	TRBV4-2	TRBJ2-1	TGTGCCAGCAGCCAATTTACGACGGGATACAATGAGCAGTTCTTC	CASSQFTTGYNEQFF
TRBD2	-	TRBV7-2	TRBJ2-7	TGTGCCAGCAGCTTAGTCTCGAATAGCGGGAGACACGAGCAGTACTTC	CASSLVSNSGRHEQYF